The TCR beta chain under discussion was sequenced for a study of metastatic and nonmetastatic thyroid tumors. Study-level background: Malignant thyroid and benign thyroid patients provided blood and tumor or nodule tissue whose repertoires were compared. Regarding the study as a whole: Within blood and tumor, benign nodules reportedly had significantly lower TCR beta diversity than malignant thyroid tumors did.

Source study methods: A classifier of distant metastasis in papillary thyroid cancer was built from CDR3 differences (across clinicopathological groups). TCRdb used MiXCR to call clones anew from the PCR reads. The V and J calls reflect TCRdb's pipeline rather than the authors' work. The sample gives tens of thousands of clones, roughly a quarter of which show up once; 12% is in the top ten. Not a single patient had been given any form of treatment at any point before undergoing thyroid surgery. As regards this clone: The target antigen is unknown.

Source material: tumor tissue. The sequence came from a male donor with papillary thyroid cancer or a benign thyroid nodule (not recorded which). Some clones in this sample may be carry-over from other donors' samples.

The CDR3 region has the DNA TGCGCCAGCAGCCCACATGCGGCAACTAACACCGGGGAGCTGTTTTTT. It yields the protein CASSPHAATNTGELFF. The rearrangement links TRBV5-1 to TRBJ2-2, with no clear D. The CDR3 extends over 16 amino acids. The germline V gene has CDR1 SGHRS and CDR2 YFSETQ. Trimming removed 4 bases at V and 2 bases at J, with 15 bases between. Filled out from reference TRBV5-1 and TRBJ2-2, the complete variable domain reads KAGVTQTPRYLIKTRGQQVTLSCSPISGHRSVSWYQQTPGQGLQFLFEYFSETQRNKGNFPGRFSGRQFSNSRSEMNVSTLELGDSALYLCASSPHAATNTGELFFGEGSRLTVL.